These T cell receptor beta chains were read from a single sample in a study of PD-1 blockade in classical Hodgkin lymphoma. The repertoire was sequenced with immunoSEQ multiplex PCR; TCRdb's copy has only in-frame clones and lacks some. The sample lists about 93,000 clones; roughly 78% were seen once. This material consisted of peripheral blood mononuclear cells (PBMCs), taken before the fourth cycle of nivolumab. These receptors all come from a human donor with classical Hodgkin lymphoma. CDR3s leave out the opening cysteine and the closing phenylalanine or tryptophan. Size values are once, few and many counts, or a class for expanded clones, and some rows have none.

j_gene: TRBJ1-2
v_gene: TRBV19
abundance: once
CDR3aa: ASSIKVPGSDYGYT

j_gene: TRBJ2-7
v_gene: TRBV6-1
abundance: .
CDR3aa: ASRSGGAHEQY

j_gene: TRBJ1-3
v_gene: TRBV5-1
abundance: many
CDR3aa: ASSLNSDSGNTIY

j_gene: TRBJ2-5
v_gene: TRBV10-3
abundance: .
CDR3aa: AISESGGLQETQY

j_gene: TRBJ2-5
v_gene: TRBV6-5
abundance: .
CDR3aa: ASSYTGDRETQY

j_gene: TRBJ1-5
v_gene: TRBV30
abundance: few
CDR3aa: AWTPQTGSNQPQH

j_gene: TRBJ1-5
v_gene: TRBV6-6
abundance: once
CDR3aa: ASSYSGQPQH

j_gene: TRBJ2-3
v_gene: TRBV7-3
abundance: .
CDR3aa: ASSPTAGADTQY

j_gene: TRBJ1-5
v_gene: TRBV7-2
abundance: .
CDR3aa: ASSLEGTGGGLGQPQH

j_gene: TRBJ1-1
v_gene: TRBV30
abundance: .
CDR3aa: ARTEDRNTEAF

j_gene: TRBJ2-7
v_gene: TRBV13
abundance: many
CDR3aa: ASSSSYEQY

j_gene: TRBJ2-5
v_gene: TRBV4-1
abundance: .
CDR3aa: ASSLFPWTSGGEQETQY

j_gene: TRBJ1-1
v_gene: TRBV19
abundance: .
CDR3aa: ASSIYGQGRWENTEAF

j_gene: TRBJ2-7
v_gene: TRBV28
abundance: .
CDR3aa: ASSFEWRNYEQY

j_gene: TRBJ1-2
v_gene: TRBV29-1
abundance: .
CDR3aa: SVEAGVGGNYGYT

j_gene: TRBJ1-2
v_gene: TRBV5-1
abundance: .
CDR3aa: ASSLNVDRSYGYT

j_gene: TRBJ2-3
v_gene: TRBV5-4
abundance: .
CDR3aa: ASSLLAGTTDTQY

j_gene: TRBJ1-5
v_gene: TRBV19
abundance: few
CDR3aa: ASSMGRTYNQPQH

j_gene: TRBJ1-1
v_gene: TRBV19
abundance: .
CDR3aa: ASTGQGSAGTEAF

j_gene: TRBJ1-2
v_gene: TRBV2
abundance: .
CDR3aa: ASRRYGYT

j_gene: TRBJ2-7
v_gene: TRBV5-6
abundance: .
CDR3aa: ASSPGTGRYEQY

j_gene: TRBJ1-1
v_gene: TRBV19
abundance: .
CDR3aa: ASSPRTGNTEAF

j_gene: TRBJ2-5
v_gene: TRBV9
abundance: .
CDR3aa: ASSVDIGSGQGETQY

j_gene: TRBJ1-2
v_gene: TRBV7-9
abundance: .
CDR3aa: ASSLGGPDRRGGYT

j_gene: TRBJ2-1
v_gene: TRBV7-2
abundance: few
CDR3aa: ASSLVGRWDEQF

j_gene: TRBJ2-7
v_gene: TRBV2
abundance: .
CDR3aa: AIPLAGGSYEQY

j_gene: TRBJ1-6
v_gene: TRBV5-6
abundance: .
CDR3aa: ASSLLTGSNSPLH

j_gene: TRBJ2-1
v_gene: TRBV15
abundance: .
CDR3aa: ATSRDLNRGSYNEQF

j_gene: TRBJ2-3
v_gene: TRBV5-1
abundance: .
CDR3aa: ASSQRRGTDTQY

j_gene: TRBJ1-4
v_gene: TRBV19
abundance: .
CDR3aa: ASSILAATREKLF

j_gene: TRBJ2-2
v_gene: TRBV27
abundance: once
CDR3aa: ASSWEGPPGELF

j_gene: TRBJ2-2
v_gene: TRBV21-1
abundance: .
CDR3aa: ASTKGGAGELF

j_gene: TRBJ2-1
v_gene: TRBV9
abundance: .
CDR3aa: ASSVGDAYNEQF

j_gene: TRBJ2-7
v_gene: TRBV4-3
abundance: many
CDR3aa: ASSLDRDEQY

j_gene: TRBJ2-4
v_gene: TRBV7-2
abundance: .
CDR3aa: ASSFMSDYHSLNIQY

j_gene: TRBJ2-7
v_gene: TRBV10-3
abundance: few
CDR3aa: AISDQRTGPYEQY

j_gene: TRBJ1-1
v_gene: TRBV2
abundance: .
CDR3aa: ASSNRVSTEAF

j_gene: TRBJ2-7
v_gene: TRBV5-4
abundance: few
CDR3aa: ASSPAGGGYEQY

j_gene: TRBJ2-7
v_gene: TRBV27
abundance: once
CDR3aa: ASPLGPTSSYAYEQY